One and the same sample provided the 3 T cell receptor beta chains below, sequenced in a study of spatial heterogeneity in lung cancer. Each CDR3 protein gets one entry after TCRdb re-called the 5' RACE reads with MiXCR. The table records roughly 120,000 distinct CDR3 sequences, 10% to 15% of them present only once. Time point indicated: blood at routine non-recurrence follow-up after resection. The authors sequenced whole RNA from tumor, nontumor lung or frozen PBMC without sorting. The starting material was PBMCs, obtained at follow-up. These receptors all come from a male donor with early-stage non-small cell lung cancer.

The chain uses TRBV28 and TRBJ2-7; maybe TRBD1 (6 bases). Trimming stripped 7 bases from V and 5 bases from J, with 15 bases between. Germline V gene sequence: CDR1 MDHEN, CDR2 SYDVKM. This CDR3 is built from 13 residues. The CDR3 coding sequence is TGTGCCAGCAACAAACAGGGATGGGACGAGCAGTACTTC. Encoded protein: CASNKQGWDEQYF.

This clonotype was recorded a few times. The chain combines TRBV6-1 with TRBJ1-1; 7 bases match TRBD1. The ends lost 5 bases at V and 6 bases at J; junction bases unmatched: 9. This CDR3 has 14 residues. CDR1 and CDR2 from the germline V gene are MNHNS and SASEGT. CDR3: CASSPSTGYAEAFF. The CDR3 DNA reads TGTGCCAGCAGTCCATCGACAGGGTACGCTGAAGCTTTCTTT.

This clonotype was recorded many times. This chain links TRBV20-1 with TRBJ2-1; D not certain. Germline V CDR1 and CDR2: DFQATT, SNEGSKA (reference sequence). V shed 1 base and J shed 8 bases, with 6 bases lying between them. This CDR3 spans 11 amino acids. CDR3 sequence reads: CSARAGHEQFF. The CDR3 DNA follows: TGCAGTGCTAGAGCGGGCCATGAGCAGTTCTTC.